These 13 T cell receptor beta chains were all obtained from the same sample, sequenced in a study of T cell repertoires in cytomegalovirus infection. TCRdb processed the reads anew with MiXCR; each CDR3 protein has one entry. The sample shows 310,000 or so distinct CDR3 sequences, roughly 26% of them seen only once. Material for sequencing was PBMCs. Receptors were obtained from a human donor in good health (CMV status not recorded). Some clones in this sample may be carry-over from other donors' samples.

The gene calls are TRBV7-2 and TRBJ1-2, with 8 bases matching TRBD1. CDR1 and CDR2 (germline): SGHTA, FQGNSA. J was trimmed by 5 bases and V by 1 base; bases with no gene match: 9. The CDR3 length is 16 residues. The CDR3 spells CASSLVGGQGGYGYTF. The CDR3, as DNA: TGTGCCAGCAGCTTAGTTGGCGGACAGGGAGGGTATGGCTACACCTTC.

This clonotype has just a few counts. The chain uses TRBV12-5 and TRBJ1-1; D may be TRBD1 (5 bases). The CDR3 contains 13 residues. Germline lookup yields CDR1 LGHNT and CDR2 FRNRAP. V lost 3 bases and J 3 bases, leaving 8 bases between the germline ends. The CDR3 region has the DNA TGTGCTAGTGGTTTCGGGGGGTACACTGAAGCTTTCTTT. Translation: CASGFGGYTEAFF.

This clonotype was seen more than once but under ten times. J is TRBJ1-5 and V is TRBV10-2; tentative D call: TRBD1 (5 bases). The CDR3 covers 13 residues. V lost 3 bases and J 9 bases, leaving 12 bases between the germline ends. The V gene's germline CDR1 is WSHSY and CDR2 SAAADI. CDR3 coding DNA: TGCGCCAGCAGTGACGGGGACCTGAGGCCCCAGCATTTT. This encodes CASSDGDLRPQHF.

The chain combines TRBV3-1 with TRBJ2-7; D call uncertain. CDR3 length: 14 residues. CDR1 is LGHDT, CDR2 YNNKEL, per germline (reference sequence). Trimming took 3 bases from V and 3 from J, leaving 12 bases between them. Written as DNA, the CDR3 is TGTGCCAGCAGCCACAGACTGGCCTACTACGAGCAGTACTTC. Translating gives CASSHRLAYYEQYF.

The sample holds a few counts of this clonotype. V usage is TRBV7-3 and J usage is TRBJ1-1, with D possibly matching TRBD1 (6 bases). The CDR3 contains 13 residues. CDR1 is SGHTA and CDR2 is FQGTGA in the germline V gene. V lost 2 bases and J lost 6, with 10 bases in between. DNA for the CDR3: TGTGCCAGCAGCTTACAACAGGGCGCTGAAGCTTTCTTT. It yields the protein CASSLQQGAEAFF.

The CDR3 sequence: CASSYSGNTIYF. CDR3 DNA sequence: TGTGCCAGCAGTTATTCTGGAAACACCATATATTTT. The chain has TRBV6-1 and TRBJ1-3; D gene uncertain. The germline gives CDR1 MNHNS, CDR2 SASEGT. The CDR3 loop spans 12 amino acids. The V end lost 5 bases, the J end lost 1 base, and 3 bases lay between the germline ends.

This clonotype was seen at least ten times. This sequence joins TRBV7-9 and TRBJ2-3; a weak D match, TRBD1 (6 bases). CDR1 is SEHNR and CDR2 is FQNEAQ in the germline V gene (reference sequence). The V end was cut by 4 bases, the J end by 2 bases, with 13 bases between. CDR3 length equals 15 residues. The CDR3 loop is CASSWPGQNTDTQYF. In DNA, the CDR3 is TGTGCCAGCAGCTGGCCGGGACAAAACACAGATACGCAGTATTTT.

This chain connects TRBV2 to TRBJ2-3, with D possibly matching TRBD1 (6 bases). Trimming cost V 3 bases and J 5 bases, with 18 bases left between them. Germline CDR1 SNHLY, CDR2 FYNNEI. The CDR3 runs to 16 residues. The CDR3 nucleotides read TGTGCCAGCAGTGACCTGCGGATGCAGGGGATAGATACGCAGTATTTT. This sequence encodes CASSDLRMQGIDTQYF. Drawing the rest from reference TRBV2 and TRBJ2-3, the complete variable domain is EPEVTQTPSHQVTQMGQEVILRCVPISNHLYFYWYRQILGQKVEFLVSFYNNEISEKSEIFDDQFSVERPDGSNFTLKIRSTKLEDSAMYFCASSDLRMQGIDTQYFGPGTRLTVL.

This CDR3 is CASRLSGGPNSPLHF. CDR3 nucleotides: TGTGCCAGCAGGCTCTCCGGGGGCCCCAATTCACCCCTCCACTTT. The gene calls are TRBV28 and TRBJ1-6; D might be TRBD1 (6 bases). Germline V gene sequence: CDR1 MDHEN, CDR2 SYDVKM. This CDR3 comprises 15 residues. V lost 6 bases to trimming and J lost 7 bases, with 16 bases between them.

This clonotype showed up many times. This chain joins TRBV28 and TRBJ2-5; D possibly corresponds to TRBD2 (5 bases). Germline values: CDR1 MDHEN, CDR2 SYDVKM. The CDR3 length is 15 residues. Trimming shortened V by 4 bases and J by 1 base, and 13 bases separated the two germline ends. The CDR3 coding sequence is TGTGCCAGCAGTTCGGGGATGGTCCCCCAAGAGACCCAGTACTTC. Its translation is CASSSGMVPQETQYF.

This clonotype has ten or more counts. This chain connects TRBV7-2 to TRBJ1-3; D is unclear. In germline, CDR1 is SGHTA, CDR2 FQGNSA. Trimming shortened V by 3 bases and J by 0 bases, and 9 bases separated the two germline ends. The CDR3 is made up of 15 amino acids. The CDR3, as DNA: TGTGCCAGCAGCTTCGGATGGGGCTCTGGAAACACCATATATTTT. This gives the protein CASSFGWGSGNTIYF.

This clonotype was observed at least ten times. The rearrangement joins TRBV7-2 to TRBJ2-5; D uncertain. The germline CDR1 and CDR2 sequences are SGHTA and FQGNSA. V was trimmed by 5 bases and J by 3 bases, leaving 16 bases between them. The CDR3 is 15 residues long. CDR3 in amino acids: CASSPVGSTKETQYF. The DNA of the CDR3 is TGTGCCAGCAGCCCTGTGGGCTCAACTAAAGAGACCCAGTACTTC.

V gene TRBV5-1 combines with J gene TRBJ2-7; D perhaps matches TRBD1 (6 bases). V dropped 4 bases and J dropped 2 bases, with 10 bases sitting between them. This CDR3 comprises 13 residues. CDR1 SGHRS and CDR2 YFSETQ come from the germline V gene. CDR3 bases: TGCGCCAGCAGCCGCGGACAGACCTACGAGCAGTACTTC. Amino acid sequence: CASSRGQTYEQYF.